A selection of T cell receptor beta chains follows, all from one sample in a study of beta chain features in type 1 diabetes. Libraries were prepared by immunoSEQ multiplex PCR; TCRdb keeps only in-frame clonotypes and omits some of them. The sample lists about 110,000 clones; 40% were seen once. The sequenced material came from stem cell memory CD4+ T cells from blood. The receptor set was obtained from a woman aged 18-29 years in good health. Both conserved end residues are part of each CDR3. Fields, in order: J gene, V gene, D gene, CDR3 protein. D genes are given only for firm matches.

TRBJ2-7 TRBV9 NA CASSVGQGGLEQYF
TRBJ2-2 TRBV5-1 TRBD1 CASSFDRGVNTGELFF
TRBJ2-7 TRBV4-2 TRBD2 CASSQVSGDPSTYEQYF
TRBJ2-5 TRBV7-9 TRBD2 CASSRGVERGKLQETQYF
TRBJ2-1 TRBV30 NA CAWRRNEQFF
TRBJ2-7 TRBV18 TRBD1 CASSRGQAYSYEQYF
TRBJ2-3 TRBV28 TRBD2 CASSSTSGRTDTQYF
TRBJ2-5 TRBV28 NA CASSKRQVSETQYF
TRBJ2-5 TRBV29-1 NA CSVAGPGETQYF
TRBJ2-1 TRBV14 NA CASSPTGIVRFF
TRBJ2-5 TRBV1 NA CTTREGPDGETQYF
TRBJ2-1 TRBV2 TRBD2 CASSGIAGAQQFF
TRBJ2-3 TRBV6-6 TRBD2 CASSYGTRRPNTQYF
NA TRBV25-1 NA CASSPGYEQYF
TRBJ2-5 TRBV30 NA CAWNGETQYF
TRBJ2-3 TRBV6-4 TRBD2 CASSRRTSSTDTQYF
TRBJ1-1 TRBV11-2 NA CASRRSGYTEAFF
TRBJ2-7 TRBV7-2 TRBD1 CASRKTGTYEQYF
TRBJ2-6 TRBV2 NA CASQVQGSGANVLTF
TRBJ2-3 TRBV7-8 NA CASSLKRVDTQYF
TRBJ2-1 TRBV10-1 NA CASTKDTGGEQFF
TRBJ1-1 TRBV28 NA CASREGGSYAAFF
TRBJ1-2 TRBV7-2 NA CASSPRTAANYGYTF
TRBJ2-5 TRBV28 TRBD2 CATRTSEDKYF
TRBJ1-5 TRBV7-8 NA CASRGGGSQPQHF
TRBJ2-3 TRBV5-1 TRBD2 CASRLAGVWSTDTQYF
TRBJ1-2 TRBV7-9 TRBD1 CASSPGTGGGYGYTF
TRBJ2-5 TRBV4-1 NA CASSQGQQETQYF
TRBJ1-3 TRBV10-1 NA CALRLSGTIYF
TRBJ2-5 TRBV30 NA CAWSPQGGYQETQYF
TRBJ2-3 TRBV5-4 NA CASSLTGIDTQYF
TRBJ1-5 TRBV19 NA CASSMRQEFNQPQHF
TRBJ1-2 TRBV5-4 TRBD1 CASSSRTGGAGGYTF
TRBJ2-1 TRBV28 TRBD2 CASYTRLAGVYNEQFF
TRBJ2-1 TRBV25-1 NA CASSVASTGGEFF
TRBJ1-1 TRBV27 NA CASSWVRATEAFF
TRBJ1-1 TRBV15 TRBD1 CATSVRGWGQGAEAFF
TRBJ2-3 TRBV15 NA CATSQDRRGSWGSTDTQYF
TRBJ2-7 TRBV5-1 NA CASSLGQSTYEQYF
TRBJ2-5 TRBV7-9 NA CASSFVSGLGSRETQYF
TRBJ1-1 TRBV28 NA CASSLDRTSEAFF
TRBJ1-5 TRBV19 TRBD1 CASRAPPQGAYQPQHF
TRBJ1-5 TRBV19 TRBD1 CASSINRGSGSNQPQHF
TRBJ2-2 TRBV11-2 NA CASSLGAANTGELFF
TRBJ2-7 TRBV27 NA CASRATGISYEQYF
TRBJ1-2 TRBV10-3 NA CAISPGLYGYTF
TRBJ1-2 TRBV18 NA CASSPQGDGYTF